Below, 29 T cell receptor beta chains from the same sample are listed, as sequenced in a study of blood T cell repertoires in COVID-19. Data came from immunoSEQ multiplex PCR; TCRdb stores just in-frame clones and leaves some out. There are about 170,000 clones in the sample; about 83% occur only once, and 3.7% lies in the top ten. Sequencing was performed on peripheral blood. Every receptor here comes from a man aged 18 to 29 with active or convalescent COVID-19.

Here the CDR3 reads CASSLALAEGTDTQYF. The DNA for the CDR3 is TGTGCCAGCAGCCTCGCTCTAGCGGAGGGCACAGATACGCAGTATTTT. The chain employs TRBV4-2 and TRBJ2-3; 7 nucleotides match TRBD2. There are 16 residues in the CDR3. V lost 4 bases to trimming and J lost 1 base; unmatched junction nucleotides: 8. Germline CDR1 LGHNA, CDR2 YNFKEQ.

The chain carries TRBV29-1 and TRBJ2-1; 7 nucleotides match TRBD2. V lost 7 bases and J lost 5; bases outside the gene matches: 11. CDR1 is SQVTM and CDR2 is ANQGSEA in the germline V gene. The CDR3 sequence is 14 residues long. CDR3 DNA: TGCAGCGCCCAAGCGGGGAACGGAGACAATGAGCAGTTCTTC. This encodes CSAQAGNGDNEQFF.

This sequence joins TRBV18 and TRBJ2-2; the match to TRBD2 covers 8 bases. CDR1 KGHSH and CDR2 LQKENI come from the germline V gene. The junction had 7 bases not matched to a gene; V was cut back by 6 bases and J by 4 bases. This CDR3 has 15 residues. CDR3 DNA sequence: TGTGCCAGCTCGACCGGGGGGGCCGGCACCGGGGAGCTGTTTTTT. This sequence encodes CASSTGGAGTGELFF.

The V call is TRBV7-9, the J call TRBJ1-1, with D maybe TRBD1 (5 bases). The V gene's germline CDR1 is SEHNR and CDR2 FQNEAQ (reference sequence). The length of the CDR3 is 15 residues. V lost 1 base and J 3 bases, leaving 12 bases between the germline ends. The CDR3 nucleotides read TGTGCCAGCAGCTTAGGACGGGGGACGGACACTGAAGCTTTCTTT. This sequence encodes CASSLGRGTDTEAFF.

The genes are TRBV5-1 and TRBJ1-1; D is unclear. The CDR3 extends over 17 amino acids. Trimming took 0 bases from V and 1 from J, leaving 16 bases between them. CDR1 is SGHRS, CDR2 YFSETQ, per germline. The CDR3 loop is CASSLAEGWGENTEAFF. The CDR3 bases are TGCGCCAGCAGCTTGGCCGAGGGTTGGGGAGAGAACACTGAAGCTTTCTTT.

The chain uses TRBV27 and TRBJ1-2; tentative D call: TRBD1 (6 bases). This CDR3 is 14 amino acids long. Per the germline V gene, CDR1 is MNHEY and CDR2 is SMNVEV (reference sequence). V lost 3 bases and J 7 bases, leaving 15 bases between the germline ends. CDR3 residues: CASSFASTGSGYTF. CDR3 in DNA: TGTGCCAGCAGTTTTGCCTCCACAGGGAGTGGCTACACCTTC.

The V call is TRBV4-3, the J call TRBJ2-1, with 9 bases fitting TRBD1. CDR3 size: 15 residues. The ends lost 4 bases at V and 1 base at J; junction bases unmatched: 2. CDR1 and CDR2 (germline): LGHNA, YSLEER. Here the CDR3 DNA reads TGCGCCAGCAGCCGTGACAGGGGGTCCTACAATGAGCAGTTCTTC. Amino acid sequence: CASSRDRGSYNEQFF.

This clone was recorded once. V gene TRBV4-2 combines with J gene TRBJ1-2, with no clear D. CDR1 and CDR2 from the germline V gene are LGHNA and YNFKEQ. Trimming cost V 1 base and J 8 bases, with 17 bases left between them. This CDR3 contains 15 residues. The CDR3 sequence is CASSQGSERAGGYTF. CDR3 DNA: TGTGCCAGCAGCCAAGGGTCGGAACGCGCGGGCGGCTACACCTTC.

Here the CDR3 DNA reads TGTGCCAGCACCAACCCCAGGAATGAAAAACTGTTTTTT. This encodes CASTNPRNEKLFF. V and J are TRBV7-9 and TRBJ1-4, with unresolved D. Looked up from germline, CDR1 is SEHNR and CDR2 is FQNEAQ (reference sequence). The CDR3 runs to 13 residues. V was shortened by 7 bases and J by 5 bases, with 11 bases between the two germline ends.

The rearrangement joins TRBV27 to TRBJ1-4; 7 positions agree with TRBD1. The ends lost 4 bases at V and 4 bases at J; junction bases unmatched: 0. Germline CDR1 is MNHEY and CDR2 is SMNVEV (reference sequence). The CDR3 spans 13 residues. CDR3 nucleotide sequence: TGTGCCAGCAGTTGGGACAGTAATGAAAAACTGTTTTTT. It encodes CASSWDSNEKLFF.

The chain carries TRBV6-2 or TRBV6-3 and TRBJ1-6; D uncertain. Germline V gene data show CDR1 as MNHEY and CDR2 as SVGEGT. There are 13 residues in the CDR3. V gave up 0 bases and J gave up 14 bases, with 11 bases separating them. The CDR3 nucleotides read TGTGCCAGCAGTTACTCGAGGCCGTCTACCCTCCACTTT. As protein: CASSYSRPSTLHF.

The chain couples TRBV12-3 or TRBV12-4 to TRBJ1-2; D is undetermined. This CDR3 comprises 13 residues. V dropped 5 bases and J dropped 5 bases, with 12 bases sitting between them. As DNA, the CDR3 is TGTGCCAGCAGTCGGATTGGAGGGTATGGCTACACCTTC. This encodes CASSRIGGYGYTF.

The CDR3 loop is CASFARTGHGYTF. In nucleotides, the CDR3 is TGTGCCAGCTTCGCCCGGACAGGGCACGGCTACACCTTC. The gene calls are TRBV27 and TRBJ1-2; 8 bases match TRBD1. Germline lookup yields CDR1 MNHEY and CDR2 SMNVEV (reference sequence). J was trimmed by 8 bases and V by 8 bases; bases with no gene match: 10. This CDR3 spans 13 amino acids.

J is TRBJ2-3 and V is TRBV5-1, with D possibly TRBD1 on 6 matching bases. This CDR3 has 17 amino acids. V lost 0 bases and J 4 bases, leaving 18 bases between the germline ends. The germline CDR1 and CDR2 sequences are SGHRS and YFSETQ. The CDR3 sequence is CASSLAHRGRDSDTQYF. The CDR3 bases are TGCGCCAGCAGCTTGGCGCATAGGGGGAGAGATTCAGATACGCAGTATTTT. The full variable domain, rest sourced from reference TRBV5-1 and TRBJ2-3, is KAGVTQTPRYLIKTRGQQVTLSCSPISGHRSVSWYQQTPGQGLQFLFEYFSETQRNKGNFPGRFSGRQFSNSRSEMNVSTLELGDSALYLCASSLAHRGRDSDTQYFGPGTRLTVL.

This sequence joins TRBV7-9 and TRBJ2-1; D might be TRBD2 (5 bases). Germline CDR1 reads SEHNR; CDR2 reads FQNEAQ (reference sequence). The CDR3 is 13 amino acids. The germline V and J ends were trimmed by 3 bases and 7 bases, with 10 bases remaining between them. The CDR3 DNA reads TGTGCCAGCAGCTTCTTGACTAAGAATGAGCAGTTCTTC. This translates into CASSFLTKNEQFF.

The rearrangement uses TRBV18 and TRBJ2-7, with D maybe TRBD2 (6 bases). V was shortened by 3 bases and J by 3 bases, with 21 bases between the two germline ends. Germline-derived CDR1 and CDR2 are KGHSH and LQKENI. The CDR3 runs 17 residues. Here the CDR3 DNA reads TGTGCCAGCTCACCGGGCGTGGGGGGAAGGGGACTCTACGAGCAGTACTTC. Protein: CASSPGVGGRGLYEQYF.

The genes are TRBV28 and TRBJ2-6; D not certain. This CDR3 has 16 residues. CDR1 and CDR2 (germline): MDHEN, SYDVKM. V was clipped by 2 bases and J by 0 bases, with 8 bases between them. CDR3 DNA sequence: TGTGCCAGCAGTTTACTAGTGTCCTCTGGGGCCAACGTCCTGACTTTC. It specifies CASSLLVSSGANVLTF.

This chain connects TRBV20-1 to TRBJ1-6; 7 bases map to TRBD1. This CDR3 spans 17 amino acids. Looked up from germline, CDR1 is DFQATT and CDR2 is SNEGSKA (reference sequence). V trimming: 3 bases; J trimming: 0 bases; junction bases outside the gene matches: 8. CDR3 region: CSASISGQSSYNSPLHF. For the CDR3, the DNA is TGCAGTGCTAGTATTTCGGGACAGAGCTCCTATAATTCACCCCTCCACTTT.

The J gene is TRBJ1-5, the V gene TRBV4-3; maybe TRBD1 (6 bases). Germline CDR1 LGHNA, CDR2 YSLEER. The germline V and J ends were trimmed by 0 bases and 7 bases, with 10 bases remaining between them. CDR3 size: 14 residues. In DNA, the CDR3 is TGCGCCAGCAGCCAAGAAGGGGGTAGGCAGCCCCAGCATTTT. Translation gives CASSQEGGRQPQHF.

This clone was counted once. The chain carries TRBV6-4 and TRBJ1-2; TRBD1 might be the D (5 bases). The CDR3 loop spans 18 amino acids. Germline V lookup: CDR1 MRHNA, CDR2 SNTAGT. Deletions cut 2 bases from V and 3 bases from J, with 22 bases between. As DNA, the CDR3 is TGTGCCAGCAGTGACGGCGGGACCGATGCTAGTACAGACTATGGCTACACCTTC. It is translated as CASSDGGTDASTDYGYTF.

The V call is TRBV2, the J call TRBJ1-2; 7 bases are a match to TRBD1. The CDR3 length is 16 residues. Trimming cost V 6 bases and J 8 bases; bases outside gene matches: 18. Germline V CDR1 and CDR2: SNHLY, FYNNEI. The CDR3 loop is CASSQTGGPGGMGYTF. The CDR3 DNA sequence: TGTGCCAGCAGCCAAACCGGGGGCCCAGGGGGTATGGGCTACACCTTC.

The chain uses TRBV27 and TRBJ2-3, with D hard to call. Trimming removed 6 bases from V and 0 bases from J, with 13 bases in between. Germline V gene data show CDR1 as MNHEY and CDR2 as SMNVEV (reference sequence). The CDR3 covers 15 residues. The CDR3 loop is CASREPRRSTDTQYF. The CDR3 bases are TGTGCCAGCAGGGAGCCACGCCGGAGCACAGATACGCAGTATTTT.

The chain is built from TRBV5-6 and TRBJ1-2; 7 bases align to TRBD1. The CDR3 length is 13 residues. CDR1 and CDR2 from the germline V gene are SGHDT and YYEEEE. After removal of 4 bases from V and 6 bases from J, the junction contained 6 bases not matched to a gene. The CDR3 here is CASSEDRPNGYTF. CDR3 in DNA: TGTGCCAGCAGCGAGGACAGGCCCAATGGCTACACCTTC.

The DNA for the CDR3 is TGTGCCAGCAGCTTAGGGGGCGCAGTCCGGAACATTCAGTACTTC. This translates into CASSLGGAVRNIQYF. This chain links TRBV11-1 with TRBJ2-4; tentative D call: TRBD1 (5 bases). CDR1 SGHAT and CDR2 FQDESV come from the germline V gene (reference sequence). Trimming took 1 base from V and 7 from J, leaving 14 bases between them. The CDR3 has 15 residues.

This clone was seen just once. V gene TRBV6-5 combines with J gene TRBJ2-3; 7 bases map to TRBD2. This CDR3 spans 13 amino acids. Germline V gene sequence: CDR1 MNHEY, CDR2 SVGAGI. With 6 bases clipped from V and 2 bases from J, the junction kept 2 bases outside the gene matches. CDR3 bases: TGTGCCAGCAGAAGGGACTACACAGATACGCAGTATTTT. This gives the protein CASRRDYTDTQYF.

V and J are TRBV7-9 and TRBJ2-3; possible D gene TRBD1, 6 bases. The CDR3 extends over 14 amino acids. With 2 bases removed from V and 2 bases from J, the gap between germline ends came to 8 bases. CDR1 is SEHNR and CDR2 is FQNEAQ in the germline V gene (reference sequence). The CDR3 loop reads CASSLQGHTDTQYF. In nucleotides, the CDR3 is TGTGCCAGCAGCTTACAGGGACACACAGATACGCAGTATTTT. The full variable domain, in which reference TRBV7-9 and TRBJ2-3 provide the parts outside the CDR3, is DTGVSQNPRHKITKRGQNVTFRCDPISEHNRLYWYRQTLGQGPEFLTYFQNEAQLEKSRLLSDRFSAERPKGSFSTLEIQRTEQGDSAMYLCASSLQGHTDTQYFGPGTRLTVL.

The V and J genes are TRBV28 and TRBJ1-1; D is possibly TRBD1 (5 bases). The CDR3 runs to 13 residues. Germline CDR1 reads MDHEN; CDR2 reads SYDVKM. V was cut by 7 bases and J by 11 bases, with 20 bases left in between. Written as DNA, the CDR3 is TGTGCCAGCAACCAGGAGGGGCCTACGCCGGCTTTCTTT. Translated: CASNQEGPTPAFF.

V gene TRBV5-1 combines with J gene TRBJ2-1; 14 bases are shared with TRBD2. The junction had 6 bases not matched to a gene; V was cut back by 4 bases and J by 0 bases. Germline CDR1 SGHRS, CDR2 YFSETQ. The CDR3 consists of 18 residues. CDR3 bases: TGCGCCAGCAGCGTGGGACTAGCGGGGGCTCACTCCTACAATGAGCAGTTCTTC. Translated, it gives CASSVGLAGAHSYNEQFF.

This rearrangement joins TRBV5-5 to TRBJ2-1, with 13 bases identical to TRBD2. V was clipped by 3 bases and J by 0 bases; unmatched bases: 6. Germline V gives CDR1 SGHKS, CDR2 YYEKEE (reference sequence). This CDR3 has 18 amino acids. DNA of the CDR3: TGTGCCAGCAGCTCCGGGACTAGCGGGGTAAGCTCCTACAATGAGCAGTTCTTC. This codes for CASSSGTSGVSSYNEQFF. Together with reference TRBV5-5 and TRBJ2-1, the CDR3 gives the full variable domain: DAGVTQSPTHLIKTRGQQVTLRCSPISGHKSVSWYQQVLGQGPQFIFQYYEKEERGRGNFPDRFSARQFPNYSSELNVNALLLGDSALYLCASSSGTSGVSSYNEQFFGPGTRLTVL.